The clone carrying this T cell receptor beta chain was found once. The same CDR3 is also encoded by other DNA sequences in this sample. CDR3 size: 13 residues. Germline V gives CDR1 LNHDA, CDR2 SQIVND (reference sequence). Between the trimmed V and J ends, which lost 1 base and 3 bases, there was a span of 7 bases. Positive CCR7 selection of CD45RO-negative cells yielded the naive CD8 cells, and terminally differentiated effector memory CD45RA+ cells were excluded. This sample stems from a study of shared clonotypes between healthy human individuals. The protocol was immunoSEQ multiplex PCR, while the TCRdb copy is restricted to in-frame clones and leaves out a portion. The sample has just over 2,000,000 clones, roughly 94% seen once.

Source material: naive CD8+ T cells sorted from blood. The gene calls are TRBV19 and TRBJ2-7; D uncertain. The receptor comes from a young man in good health. The CDR3 loop is CASSIGWGYEQYF. In nucleotides, the CDR3 is TGTGCCAGTAGTATAGGTTGGGGCTACGAGCAGTACTTC.